What follows is one T cell receptor beta chain and its context. The antigen remains unidentified. This entry comes from a study of siplizumab effects on memory and regulatory T cells. Study-level points and caveats: In roughly 75-95% of proliferating CD4+ or CD8+ clones, a naive or memory phenotype could not be assigned. Naive T cells were seen as more diverse than memory cells and as major alloresponse contributors. Proliferating Tregs in siplizumab cultures were never verified as suppressive.

For every sample, approximately 9 x 10^4 TCR templates were assayed. The data were produced by immunoSEQ multiplex PCR, yet TCRdb's version contains in-frame clones alone and is incomplete. The sample consists of about 72,000 clones, less than 95% of them appearing once. V was cut by 0 bases and J by 0 bases, with 15 bases left in between. Germline CDR1 reads SQVTM; CDR2 reads ANQGSEA. There are 16 residues in the CDR3. The sequence was collected from a human donor in good health. J is TRBJ2-7 and V is TRBV29-1; weak D call: TRBD2 (5 bases). The specimen sequenced was CD8+ T cells sorted from blood. This CDR3 reads CSVEDRWSGPSYEQYF. In DNA form, the CDR3 reads TGCAGCGTTGAAGATAGGTGGAGCGGTCCCTCCTACGAGCAGTACTTC.